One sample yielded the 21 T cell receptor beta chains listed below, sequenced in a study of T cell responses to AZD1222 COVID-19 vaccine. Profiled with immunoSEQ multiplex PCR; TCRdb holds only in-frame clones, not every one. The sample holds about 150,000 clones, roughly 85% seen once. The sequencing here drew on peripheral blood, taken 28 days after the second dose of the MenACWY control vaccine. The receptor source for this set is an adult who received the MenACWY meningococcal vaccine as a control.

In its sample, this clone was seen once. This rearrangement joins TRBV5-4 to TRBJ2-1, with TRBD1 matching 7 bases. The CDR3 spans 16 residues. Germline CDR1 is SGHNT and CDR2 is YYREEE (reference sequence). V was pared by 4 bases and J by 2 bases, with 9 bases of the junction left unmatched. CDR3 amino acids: CASSPPKRGPYNEQFF. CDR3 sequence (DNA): TGTGCCAGCAGCCCCCCTAAGAGGGGGCCCTACAATGAGCAGTTCTTC.

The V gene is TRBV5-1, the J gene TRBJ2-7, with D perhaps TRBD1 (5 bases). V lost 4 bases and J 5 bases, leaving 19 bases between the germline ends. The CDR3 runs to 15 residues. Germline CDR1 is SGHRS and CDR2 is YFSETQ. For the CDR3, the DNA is TGCGCCAGCAGCATTCAGGGTTTGCAAGGAGACGAGCAGTACGTC. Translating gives CASSIQGLQGDEQYV.

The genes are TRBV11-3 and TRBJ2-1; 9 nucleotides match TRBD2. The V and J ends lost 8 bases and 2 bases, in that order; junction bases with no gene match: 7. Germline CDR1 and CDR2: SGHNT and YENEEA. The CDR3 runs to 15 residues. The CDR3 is CASESGGRAYNEQFF. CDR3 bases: TGTGCCAGCGAATCGGGCGGGAGGGCCTACAATGAGCAGTTCTTC.

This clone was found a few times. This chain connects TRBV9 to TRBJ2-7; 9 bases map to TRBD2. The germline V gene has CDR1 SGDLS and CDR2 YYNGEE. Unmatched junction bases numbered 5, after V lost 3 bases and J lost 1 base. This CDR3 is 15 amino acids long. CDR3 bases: TGTGCCAGCAGCGAGGGAGCGGGAGGATCCTACGAGCAGTACTTC. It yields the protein CASSEGAGGSYEQYF.

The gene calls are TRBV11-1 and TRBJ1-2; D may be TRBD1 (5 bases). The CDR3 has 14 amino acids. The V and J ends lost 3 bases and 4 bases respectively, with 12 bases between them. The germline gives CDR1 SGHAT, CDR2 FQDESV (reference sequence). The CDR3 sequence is CASSLGPTRYGYTF. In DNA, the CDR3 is TGTGCCAGCAGCTTGGGACCAACGCGCTATGGCTACACCTTC.

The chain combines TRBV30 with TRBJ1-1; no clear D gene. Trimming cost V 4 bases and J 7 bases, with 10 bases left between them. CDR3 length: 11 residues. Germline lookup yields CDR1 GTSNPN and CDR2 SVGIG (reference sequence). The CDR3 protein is CAWNPPGEAFF. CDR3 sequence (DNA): TGTGCCTGGAACCCTCCTGGTGAAGCTTTCTTT.

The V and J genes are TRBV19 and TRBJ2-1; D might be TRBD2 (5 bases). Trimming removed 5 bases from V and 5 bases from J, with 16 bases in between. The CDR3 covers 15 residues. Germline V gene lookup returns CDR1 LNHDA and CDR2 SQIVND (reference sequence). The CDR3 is CASSPSWGDHNEQFF. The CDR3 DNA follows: TGTGCCAGTAGTCCTTCGTGGGGAGACCACAATGAGCAGTTCTTC.

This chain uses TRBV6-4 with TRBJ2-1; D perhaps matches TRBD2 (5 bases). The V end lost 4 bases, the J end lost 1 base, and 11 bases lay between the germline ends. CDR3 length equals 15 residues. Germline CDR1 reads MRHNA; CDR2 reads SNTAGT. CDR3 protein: CASSAFGGSYNEQFF. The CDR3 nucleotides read TGTGCCAGCAGTGCCTTTGGCGGGTCCTACAATGAGCAGTTCTTC.

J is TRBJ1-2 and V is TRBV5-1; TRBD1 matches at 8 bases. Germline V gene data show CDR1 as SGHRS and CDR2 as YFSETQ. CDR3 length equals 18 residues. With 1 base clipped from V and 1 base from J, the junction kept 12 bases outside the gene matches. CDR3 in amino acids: CASSLTRTGPRLNYGYTF. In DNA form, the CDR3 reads TGCGCCAGCAGCTTGACGCGGACAGGGCCAAGACTTAACTATGGCTACACCTTC.

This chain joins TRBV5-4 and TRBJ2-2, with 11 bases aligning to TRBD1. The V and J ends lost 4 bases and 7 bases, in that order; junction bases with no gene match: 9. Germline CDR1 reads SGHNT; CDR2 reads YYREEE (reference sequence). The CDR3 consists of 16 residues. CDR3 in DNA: TGTGCCAGCAGCGGCGGACAGGGGGCGCGGATCGGGGAGCTGTTTTTT. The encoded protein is CASSGGQGARIGELFF.

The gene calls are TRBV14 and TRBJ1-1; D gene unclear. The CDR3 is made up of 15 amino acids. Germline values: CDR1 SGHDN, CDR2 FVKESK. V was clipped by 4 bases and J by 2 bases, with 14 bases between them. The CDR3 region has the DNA TGTGCCAGCAGCCCGATCGGAGGTTATAACACTGAAGCTTTCTTT. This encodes CASSPIGGYNTEAFF.

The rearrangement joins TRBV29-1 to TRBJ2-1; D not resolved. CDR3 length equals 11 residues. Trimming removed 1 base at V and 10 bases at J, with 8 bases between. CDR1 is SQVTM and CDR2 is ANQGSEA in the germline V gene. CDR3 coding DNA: TGCAGCGTTGAAGGACCTCGGGAGCAGTTCTTC. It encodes CSVEGPREQFF.

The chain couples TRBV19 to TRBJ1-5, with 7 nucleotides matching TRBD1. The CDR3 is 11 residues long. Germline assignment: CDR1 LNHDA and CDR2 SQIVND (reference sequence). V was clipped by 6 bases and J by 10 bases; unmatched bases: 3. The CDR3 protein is CASRAGGPQHF. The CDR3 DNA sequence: TGTGCCAGTAGGGCAGGGGGTCCCCAGCATTTT. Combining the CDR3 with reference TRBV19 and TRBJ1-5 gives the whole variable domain DGGITQSPKYLFRKEGQNVTLSCEQNLNHDAMYWYRQDPGQGLRLIYYSQIVNDFQKGDIAEGYSVSREKKESFPLTVTSAQKNPTAFYLCASRAGGPQHFGDGTRLSIL.

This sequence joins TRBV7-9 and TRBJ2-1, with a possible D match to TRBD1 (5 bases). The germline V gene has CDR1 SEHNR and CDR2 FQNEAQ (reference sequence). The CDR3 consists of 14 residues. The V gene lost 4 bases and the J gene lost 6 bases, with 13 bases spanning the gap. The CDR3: CASSSSQGSNEQFF. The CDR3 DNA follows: TGTGCCAGCAGCTCCAGCCAGGGAAGCAATGAGCAGTTCTTC.

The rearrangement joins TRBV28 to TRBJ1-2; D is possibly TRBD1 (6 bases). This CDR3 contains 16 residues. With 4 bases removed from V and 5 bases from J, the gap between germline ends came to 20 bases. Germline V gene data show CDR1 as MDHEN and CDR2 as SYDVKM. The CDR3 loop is CASSSSGESAQYGYTF. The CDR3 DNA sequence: TGTGCCAGCAGTTCGTCAGGGGAGAGCGCCCAGTATGGCTACACCTTC.

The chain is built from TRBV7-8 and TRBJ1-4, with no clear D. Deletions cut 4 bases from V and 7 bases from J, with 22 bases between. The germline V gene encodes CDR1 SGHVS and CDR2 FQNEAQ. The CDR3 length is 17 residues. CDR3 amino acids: CASSSAGWGIAAEKLFF. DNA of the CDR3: TGTGCCAGCAGCTCTGCCGGATGGGGAATAGCCGCTGAAAAACTGTTTTTT.

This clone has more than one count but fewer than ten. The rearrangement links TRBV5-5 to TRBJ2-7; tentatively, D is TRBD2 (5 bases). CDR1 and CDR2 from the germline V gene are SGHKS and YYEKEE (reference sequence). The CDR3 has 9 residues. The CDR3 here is CASSSGLNV. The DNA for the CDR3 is TGTGCCAGCAGCAGCGGACTTAATGTC.

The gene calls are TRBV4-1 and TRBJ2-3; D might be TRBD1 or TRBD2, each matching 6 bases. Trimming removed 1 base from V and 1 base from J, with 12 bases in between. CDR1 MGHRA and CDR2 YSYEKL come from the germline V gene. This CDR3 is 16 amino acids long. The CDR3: CASSQVARGRTDTQYF. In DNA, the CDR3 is TGCGCCAGCAGCCAAGTGGCTCGGGGGCGCACAGATACGCAGTATTTT.

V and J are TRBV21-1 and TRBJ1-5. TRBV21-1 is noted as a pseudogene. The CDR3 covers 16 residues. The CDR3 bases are TGTGCCAGCAGCAAATCGAAACCGATTAGCAATCAGCCCCAGCATTTT. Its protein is CASSKSKPISNQPQHF.

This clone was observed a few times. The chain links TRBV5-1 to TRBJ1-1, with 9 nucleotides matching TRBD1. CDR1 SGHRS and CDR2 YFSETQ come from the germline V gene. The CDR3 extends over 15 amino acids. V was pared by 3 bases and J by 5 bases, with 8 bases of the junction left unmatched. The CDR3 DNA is TGCGCCAGCAGCTCTCTGGACAGGGGATCGACTGAAGCTTTCTTT. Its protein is CASSSLDRGSTEAFF.

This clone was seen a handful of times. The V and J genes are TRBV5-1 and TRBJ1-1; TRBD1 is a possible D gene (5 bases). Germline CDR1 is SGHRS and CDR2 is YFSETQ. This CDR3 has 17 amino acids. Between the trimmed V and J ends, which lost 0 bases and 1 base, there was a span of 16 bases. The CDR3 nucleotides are TGCGCCAGCAGCTTGGGGAGGGGCAGGGCGAAGAACACTGAAGCTTTCTTT. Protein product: CASSLGRGRAKNTEAFF.